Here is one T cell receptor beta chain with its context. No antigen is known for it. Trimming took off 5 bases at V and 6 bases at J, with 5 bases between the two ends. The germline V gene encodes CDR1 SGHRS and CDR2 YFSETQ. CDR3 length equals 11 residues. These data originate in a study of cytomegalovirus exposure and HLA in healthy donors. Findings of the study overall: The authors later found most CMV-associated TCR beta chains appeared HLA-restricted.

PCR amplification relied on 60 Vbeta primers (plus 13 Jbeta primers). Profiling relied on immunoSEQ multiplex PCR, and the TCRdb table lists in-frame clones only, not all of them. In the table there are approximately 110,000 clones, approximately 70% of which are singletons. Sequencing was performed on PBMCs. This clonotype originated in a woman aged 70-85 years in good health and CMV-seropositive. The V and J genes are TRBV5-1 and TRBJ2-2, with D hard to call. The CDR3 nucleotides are TGCGCCAGCAGTTCTCCCGGGGAGCTGTTTTTT. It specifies CASSSPGELFF. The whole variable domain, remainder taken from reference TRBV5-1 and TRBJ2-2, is KAGVTQTPRYLIKTRGQQVTLSCSPISGHRSVSWYQQTPGQGLQFLFEYFSETQRNKGNFPGRFSGRQFSNSRSEMNVSTLELGDSALYLCASSSPGELFFGEGSRLTVL.